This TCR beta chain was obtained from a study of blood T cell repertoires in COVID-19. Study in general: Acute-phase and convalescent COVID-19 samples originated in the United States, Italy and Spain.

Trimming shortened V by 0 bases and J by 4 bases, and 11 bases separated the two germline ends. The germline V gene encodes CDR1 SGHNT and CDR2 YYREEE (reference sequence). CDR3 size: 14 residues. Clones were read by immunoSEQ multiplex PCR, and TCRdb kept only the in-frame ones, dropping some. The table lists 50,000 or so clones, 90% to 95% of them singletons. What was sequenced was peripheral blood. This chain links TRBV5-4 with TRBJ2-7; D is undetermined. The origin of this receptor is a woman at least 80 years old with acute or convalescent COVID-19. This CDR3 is CASSLGQSQYEQYF. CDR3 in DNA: TGTGCCAGCAGCTTGGGGCAGTCACAATACGAGCAGTACTTC.